A single sample gave rise to the 25 T cell receptor beta chains below, sequenced in a study of blood T cell repertoires in COVID-19. The method was immunoSEQ multiplex PCR; TCRdb's version includes in-frame clones alone and lacks a portion of them. The profile covers some 300,000 clones, with around nine tenths appearing a single time and over 1% taken by the ten largest. The material sequenced was peripheral blood. Receptor source: a man in his 70s with acute or convalescent COVID-19.

The V gene is TRBV9, the J gene TRBJ1-6, with D possibly being TRBD1 (5 bases). Germline-derived CDR1 and CDR2 are SGDLS and YYNGEE. The CDR3 runs to 15 residues. V shed 4 bases and J shed 1 base, with 9 bases lying between them. CDR3 DNA: TGTGCCAGCAGCCCCGGGGGATCCTATAATTCACCCCTCCACTTT. Amino acids: CASSPGGSYNSPLHF.

The rearrangement uses TRBV18 and TRBJ2-1; D possibly corresponds to TRBD2 (6 bases). The CDR3 has 13 amino acids. Looked up from germline, CDR1 is KGHSH and CDR2 is LQKENI. V lost 2 bases to trimming and J lost 6 bases, with 8 bases between them. The CDR3 here is CASSPAGSNEQFF. The CDR3, as DNA: TGTGCCAGCTCACCAGCGGGATCCAATGAGCAGTTCTTC. Looking up the rest from reference TRBV18 and TRBJ2-1 gives the full variable domain: NAGVMQNPRHLVRRRGQEARLRCSPMKGHSHVYWYRQLPEEGLKFMVYLQKENIIDESGMPKERFSAEFPKEGPSILRIQQVVRGDSAAYFCASSPAGSNEQFFGPGTRLTVL.

The V gene is TRBV6-5, the J gene TRBJ2-7; 9 positions match TRBD1. The CDR3 loop spans 15 amino acids. Trimming removed 5 bases from V and 0 bases from J; junction bases left unmatched: 5. The germline CDR1 and CDR2 sequences are MNHEY and SVGAGI. This chain's CDR3 is CASSPGQGTSYEQYF. The CDR3 DNA reads as TGTGCCAGCAGTCCCGGACAGGGGACCTCCTACGAGCAGTACTTC.

The rearrangement uses TRBV5-1 and TRBJ1-4, with TRBD1 as a possible D gene (6 bases). V was cut by 2 bases and J by 1 base, with 9 bases left in between. In germline, CDR1 is SGHRS, CDR2 YFSETQ. The CDR3 runs to 15 residues. CDR3 region: CASSFDRRTNEKLFF. The DNA of the CDR3 is TGCGCCAGCAGCTTCGACAGGAGAACTAATGAAAAACTGTTTTTT.

The gene calls are TRBV28 and TRBJ2-3, with 7 bases that match TRBD2. This CDR3 is 14 amino acids long. The trim removed 8 bases at V and 4 bases at J, leaving 9 bases unmatched. Germline values: CDR1 MDHEN, CDR2 SYDVKM. CDR3 nucleotides: TGTGCCAGCGCTAATGGGGGAGGGGCAGATACGCAGTATTTT. This encodes CASANGGGADTQYF.

Worth noting for this clone: The sample carries other DNA sequences with the same CDR3. The chain links TRBV5-1 to TRBJ2-7; no firm D call. CDR3 size: 14 residues. CDR1 and CDR2 (germline): SGHRS, YFSETQ. V lost 0 bases and J lost 0, with 7 bases in between. The CDR3: CASSLGPSSYEQYF. The CDR3 region has the DNA TGCGCCAGCAGCTTGGGTCCTAGCTCCTACGAGCAGTACTTC.

The chain combines TRBV9 with TRBJ1-2; tentatively, D is TRBD1 (5 bases). Germline lookup yields CDR1 SGDLS and CDR2 YYNGEE. The ends were cut back, 2 bases at V and 3 bases at J, with 14 bases in the middle. The CDR3 has 15 residues. The CDR3 DNA reads TGTGCCAGCAGCGTCGGACCTCCGGGGGACTATGGCTACACCTTC. Translating it yields CASSVGPPGDYGYTF.

The genes are TRBV25-1 and TRBJ2-1; tentatively, D is TRBD2 (6 bases). The CDR3 extends over 14 amino acids. V lost 6 bases to trimming and J lost 9 bases, with 18 bases between them. Per the germline V gene, CDR1 is MGHDK and CDR2 is SYGVNS. DNA of the CDR3: TGTGCCAGCAGCGAGTATCGGGGGAGAGGTGAGCAGTTCTTC. Its translation is CASSEYRGRGEQFF.

The chain's CDR3 is CASSDSGGAGYEQYF. CDR3 DNA sequence: TGTGCCAGCAGCGACAGCGGGGGGGCCGGCTACGAGCAGTACTTC. The J gene is TRBJ2-7, the V gene TRBV7-2, with 10 bases identical to TRBD2. The CDR3 is 15 residues long. Germline V lookup: CDR1 SGHTA, CDR2 FQGNSA. J was trimmed by 3 bases and V by 5 bases; bases with no gene match: 7.

The chain uses TRBV28 and TRBJ2-2, with a weak D call TRBD1 (6 bases). Germline CDR1 is MDHEN and CDR2 is SYDVKM. V was clipped by 3 bases and J by 4 bases, with 12 bases between them. The CDR3 runs to 15 residues. CDR3 bases: TGTGCCAGCAGTTTTCGAAGGGGGTCCACCGGGGAGCTGTTTTTT. Translating gives CASSFRRGSTGELFF. The full variable domain, with the rest looked up from reference TRBV28 and TRBJ2-2, is DVKVTQSSRYLVKRTGEKVFLECVQDMDHENMFWYRQDPGLGLRLIYFSYDVKMKEKGDIPEGYSVSREKKERFSLILESASTNQTSMYLCASSFRRGSTGELFFGEGSRLTVL.

The chain has TRBV28 and TRBJ2-2, with D perhaps TRBD1 (5 bases). In germline, CDR1 is MDHEN, CDR2 SYDVKM. The CDR3 sequence is 15 residues long. V lost 5 bases to trimming and J lost 3 bases, with 13 bases between them. CDR3 nucleotides: TGTGCCAGCAGTACGACAGAGAGTCACACCGGGGAGCTGTTTTTT. Its translation: CASSTTESHTGELFF.

This clone appeared once. The chain has TRBV9 and TRBJ2-7, with 8 bases identical to TRBD1. CDR1 is SGDLS, CDR2 YYNGEE, per germline. There are 14 residues in the CDR3. The V and J ends lost 4 bases and 3 bases, in that order; junction bases with no gene match: 6. CDR3 DNA: TGTGCCAGCAGCCCAGGGACAGGAAGCTACGAGCAGTACTTC. Encoded protein: CASSPGTGSYEQYF.

This chain uses TRBV6-5 with TRBJ1-4, with TRBD1 matching over 7 bases. Germline assignment: CDR1 MNHEY and CDR2 SVGAGI. J was trimmed by 6 bases and V by 5 bases; bases with no gene match: 6. This CDR3 region has 14 residues. This CDR3 reads CASSRDRADEKLFF. CDR3 in DNA: TGTGCCAGCAGTCGTGACAGGGCGGATGAAAAACTGTTTTTT.

V and J are TRBV4-1 and TRBJ1-3; TRBD1 aligns across 10 bases. J gave up 1 base and V 0 bases, and 9 bases lay outside the gene matches. Germline CDR1 is MGHRA and CDR2 is YSYEKL. The CDR3 is made up of 19 amino acids. The CDR3 nucleotides are TGCGCCAGCAGCCAAGATAGGGGACAGGGGATACCTTCTGGAAACACCATATATTTT. Protein: CASSQDRGQGIPSGNTIYF.

The chain recombines TRBV9 with TRBJ2-7, with 7 bases identical to TRBD2. V trimming: 4 bases; J trimming: 6 bases; junction bases outside the gene matches: 13. The CDR3 has 15 residues. CDR1 and CDR2 (germline): SGDLS, YYNGEE. The CDR3 DNA reads as TGTGCCAGCAGCTCCGACCCTAGACTAGCTGGCGAGCAGTACTTC. Translated: CASSSDPRLAGEQYF.

The genes are TRBV9 and TRBJ2-3; 11 positions match TRBD2. Germline CDR1 is SGDLS and CDR2 is YYNGEE. The junction had 2 bases not matched to a gene; V was cut back by 0 bases and J by 2 bases. CDR3 length equals 16 residues. CDR3 nucleotides: TGTGCCAGCAGCGTAGGACTAGCGGGGATCACAGATACGCAGTATTTT. Amino acids: CASSVGLAGITDTQYF.

About this clone: The sample holds other DNA sequences that translate to the same CDR3. The V gene is TRBV5-4, the J gene TRBJ1-2; TRBD1 is a possible D gene (5 bases). The germline gives CDR1 SGHNT, CDR2 YYREEE (reference sequence). The CDR3 runs 14 residues. The V and J ends lost 3 bases and 2 bases respectively, with 11 bases between them. Here the CDR3 DNA reads TGTGCCAGCAGCTCGGCGGGGGTGAACTATGGCTACACCTTC. Amino acid sequence: CASSSAGVNYGYTF. Filled out from reference TRBV5-4 and TRBJ1-2, the complete variable domain reads ETGVTQSPTHLIKTRGQQVTLRCSSQSGHNTVSWYQQALGQGPQFIFQYYREEENGRGNFPPRFSGLQFPNYSSELNVNALELDDSALYLCASSSAGVNYGYTFGSGTRLTVV.

The rearrangement joins TRBV6-5 to TRBJ1-2; 7 bases line up with TRBD1. In germline, CDR1 is MNHEY, CDR2 SVGAGI. J gave up 0 bases and V 6 bases, and 7 bases lay outside the gene matches. The CDR3 is 15 residues long. CDR3 loop: CASSLTGWANYGYTF. In DNA, the CDR3 is TGTGCCAGCAGCCTGACAGGGTGGGCTAACTATGGCTACACCTTC.

The genes are TRBV14 and TRBJ1-6, with TRBD1 as a possible D gene (6 bases). The CDR3 runs 15 residues. V lost 2 bases to trimming and J lost 10 bases, with 15 bases between them. Germline CDR1 reads SGHDN; CDR2 reads FVKESK. The CDR3 region is CASSQQGRVGSPLHF. Here the CDR3 DNA reads TGTGCCAGCAGCCAACAGGGGCGAGTAGGCTCACCCCTCCACTTT.

V usage is TRBV24-1 and J usage is TRBJ2-1; a possible D gene is TRBD1 (5 bases). The germline V and J ends were trimmed by 3 bases and 2 bases, with 7 bases remaining between them. CDR1 is KGHDR, CDR2 SFDVKD, per germline. The CDR3 has 14 residues. CDR3 region: CATSDGATYNEQFF. CDR3 nucleotides: TGTGCCACCAGTGATGGGGCTACCTACAATGAGCAGTTCTTC.

The V call is TRBV28, the J call TRBJ2-7, with TRBD2 identical over 9 bases. Trimming took 8 bases from V and 7 from J; bases not matched to a gene: 12. Germline V gene lookup returns CDR1 MDHEN and CDR2 SYDVKM. The CDR3 totals 14 residues. The CDR3 is CASLGLAGLLEQYF. The CDR3 region has the DNA TGTGCCAGCCTCGGGCTAGCGGGACTCTTGGAGCAGTACTTC.

The chain has TRBV6-5 and TRBJ2-7; 9 nucleotides line up with TRBD1. The germline CDR1 and CDR2 sequences are MNHEY and SVGAGI. Germline trimming cut 6 bases from V and 6 bases from J; bases unmatched to any gene: 3. The CDR3 spans 12 residues. The CDR3 protein is CASRNRGLEQYF. In nucleotides, the CDR3 is TGTGCCAGCAGAAACAGGGGGCTCGAGCAGTACTTC.

This rearrangement joins TRBV7-2 to TRBJ1-4; TRBD1 is a possible D gene (6 bases). Germline lookup yields CDR1 SGHTA and CDR2 FQGNSA. V gave up 0 bases and J gave up 4 bases, with 9 bases separating them. The CDR3 extends over 15 amino acids. The CDR3 loop is CASSLATGLNEKLFF. In DNA form, the CDR3 reads TGTGCCAGCAGCTTAGCGACAGGACTTAATGAAAAACTGTTTTTT. Drawing the rest from reference TRBV7-2 and TRBJ1-4, the complete variable domain is GAGVSQSPSNKVTEKGKDVELRCDPISGHTALYWYRQSLGQGLEFLIYFQGNSAPDKSGLPSDRFSAERTGGSVSTLTIQRTQQEDSAVYLCASSLATGLNEKLFFGSGTQLSVL.

This chain uses TRBV28 with TRBJ1-2; D may be TRBD1 (5 bases). V lost 6 bases and J lost 7, with 21 bases in between. The CDR3 spans 15 residues. From germline, CDR1 is MDHEN and CDR2 SYDVKM. CDR3 DNA: TGTGCCAGCAGCCGTGGGGGGGAGGGGAGATTTGGCTACACCTTC. Translation gives CASSRGGEGRFGYTF.

The rearrangement joins TRBV9 to TRBJ1-5; perhaps TRBD1 as D (6 bases). The CDR3 is 14 amino acids. With 3 bases removed from V and 6 bases from J, the gap between germline ends came to 13 bases. Germline V gene data show CDR1 as SGDLS and CDR2 as YYNGEE. In DNA form, the CDR3 reads TGTGCCAGCAGCGCCAGGGGAAACAGTCAGCCCCAGCATTTT. Translating it yields CASSARGNSQPQHF.